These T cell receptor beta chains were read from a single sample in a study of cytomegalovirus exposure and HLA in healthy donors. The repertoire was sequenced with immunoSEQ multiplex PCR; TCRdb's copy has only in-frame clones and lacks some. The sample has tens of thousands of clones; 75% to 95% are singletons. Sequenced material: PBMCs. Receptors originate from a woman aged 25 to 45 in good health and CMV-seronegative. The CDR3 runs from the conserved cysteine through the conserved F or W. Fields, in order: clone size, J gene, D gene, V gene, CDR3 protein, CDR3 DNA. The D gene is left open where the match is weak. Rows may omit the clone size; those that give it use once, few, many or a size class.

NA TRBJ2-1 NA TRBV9 CASSQRGDNEQFF TGTGCCAGCAGCCAGCGAGGCGACAATGAGCAGTTCTTC
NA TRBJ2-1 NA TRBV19 CASRRTGRQFF TGTGCCAGTAGGAGAACCGGGAGGCAGTTCTTC
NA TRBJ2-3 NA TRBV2 CASSDSTDTQYF TGTGCCAGCAGTGACAGTACAGATACGCAGTATTTT
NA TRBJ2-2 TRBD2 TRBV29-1 CSARTGTSGTGELFF TGCAGCGCCAGAACCGGGACTAGCGGTACCGGGGAGCTGTTTTTT
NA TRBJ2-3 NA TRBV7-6 CASSSRVSAEADTQYF TGTGCCAGCAGCTCCCGCGTGTCAGCGGAAGCAGATACGCAGTATTTT
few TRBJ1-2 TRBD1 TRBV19 CASSTGQGSLGGYTF TGTGCCAGTAGTACGGGACAGGGATCCCTCGGCGGCTACACCTTC
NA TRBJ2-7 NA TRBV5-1 CASSLSSYEQYF TGCGCCAGCAGTCTGAGCTCCTACGAGCAGTACTTC
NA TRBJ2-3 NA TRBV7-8 CASSPVRKAATDTQYF TGTGCCAGCAGCCCAGTCCGAAAAGCGGCCACAGATACGCAGTATTTT
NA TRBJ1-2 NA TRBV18 CASSPDQARSNYGYTF TGTGCCAGCTCACCAGATCAGGCCCGATCTAACTATGGCTACACCTTC
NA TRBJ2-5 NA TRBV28 CASVGALPKETQYF TGTGCCAGCGTTGGGGCGTTGCCTAAAGAGACCCAGTACTTC
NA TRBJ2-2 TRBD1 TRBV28 CASRAQGSPGELFF TGTGCCAGCAGGGCACAGGGGTCTCCCGGGGAGCTGTTTTTT
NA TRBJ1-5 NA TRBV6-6 CASSNPGKGNQPQHF TGTGCCAGCAGTAACCCAGGGAAGGGCAATCAGCCCCAGCATTTT
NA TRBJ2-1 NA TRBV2 CASQLAHNEQFF TGTGCCAGCCAACTAGCCCACAATGAGCAGTTCTTC
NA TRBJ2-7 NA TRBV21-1 CASSKVGAWLCEQYF TGTGCCAGCAGCAAGGTAGGAGCCTGGCTTTGCGAGCAGTACTTC
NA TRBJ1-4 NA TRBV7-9 CASSETGTNEKLFF TGTGCCAGCAGCGAGACAGGCACTAATGAAAAACTGTTTTTT
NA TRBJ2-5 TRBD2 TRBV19 CASSNPGTSGRETQYF TGTGCCAGTAGTAACCCCGGGACTAGCGGGAGAGAGACCCAGTACTTC
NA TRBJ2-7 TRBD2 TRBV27 CATSGTSFYEQYF TGTGCCACCTCCGGGACTAGTTTCTACGAGCAGTACTTC
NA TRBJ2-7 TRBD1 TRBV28 CASSPRTGEQYF TGTGCCAGCAGCCCTAGGACAGGCGAGCAGTACTTC
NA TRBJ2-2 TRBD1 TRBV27 CASSLIRTGGAGTGELFF TGTGCCAGCAGTTTAATCCGAACAGGGGGCGCGGGCACCGGGGAGCTGTTTTTT
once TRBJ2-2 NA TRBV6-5 CASSPLDILFF TGTGCCAGCAGCCCTCTTGACATCCTGTTTTTT
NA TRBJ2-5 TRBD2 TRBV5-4 CASSPSPGGEQYF TGTGCCAGCAGCCCCAGTCCGGGAGGTGAGCAGTACTTC
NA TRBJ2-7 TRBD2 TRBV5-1 CASSLSFWGSGRNEQYF TGCGCCAGCAGCTTGTCCTTTTGGGGTAGCGGGAGGAACGAGCAGTACTTC